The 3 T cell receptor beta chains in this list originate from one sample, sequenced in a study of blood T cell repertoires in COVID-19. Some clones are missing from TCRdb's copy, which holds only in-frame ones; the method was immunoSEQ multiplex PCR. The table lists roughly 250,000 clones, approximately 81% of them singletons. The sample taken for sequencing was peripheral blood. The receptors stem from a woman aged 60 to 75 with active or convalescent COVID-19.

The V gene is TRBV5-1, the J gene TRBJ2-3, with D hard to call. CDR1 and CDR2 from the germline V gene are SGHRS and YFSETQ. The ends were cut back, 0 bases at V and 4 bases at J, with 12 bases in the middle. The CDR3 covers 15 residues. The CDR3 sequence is CASSLDVLAADTQYF. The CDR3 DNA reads TGCGCCAGCAGCTTGGATGTGTTGGCCGCAGATACGCAGTATTTT.

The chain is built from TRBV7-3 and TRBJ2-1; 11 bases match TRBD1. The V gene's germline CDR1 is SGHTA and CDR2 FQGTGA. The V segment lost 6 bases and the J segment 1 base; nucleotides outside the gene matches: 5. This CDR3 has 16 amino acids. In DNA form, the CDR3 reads TGTGCCAGCAGTTCTGGACAGGGGGCTTCCTACAATGAGCAGTTCTTC. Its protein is CASSSGQGASYNEQFF.

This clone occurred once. The CDR3 loop is CSVDFGPQGNTEAFF. CDR3 in DNA: TGCAGCGTTGACTTCGGGCCACAGGGGAACACTGAAGCTTTCTTT. This chain joins TRBV29-1 and TRBJ1-1; D perhaps matches TRBD1 (6 bases). There are 15 residues in the CDR3. V lost 3 bases and J 1 base, leaving 15 bases between the germline ends. Per germline, CDR1 SQVTM and CDR2 ANQGSEA. The full variable domain, its missing parts supplied by reference TRBV29-1 and TRBJ1-1, is SAVISQKPSRDICQRGTSLTIQCQVDSQVTMMFWYRQQPGQSLTLIATANQGSEATYESGFVIDKFPISRPNLTFSTLTVSNMSPEDSSIYLCSVDFGPQGNTEAFFGQGTRLTVV.